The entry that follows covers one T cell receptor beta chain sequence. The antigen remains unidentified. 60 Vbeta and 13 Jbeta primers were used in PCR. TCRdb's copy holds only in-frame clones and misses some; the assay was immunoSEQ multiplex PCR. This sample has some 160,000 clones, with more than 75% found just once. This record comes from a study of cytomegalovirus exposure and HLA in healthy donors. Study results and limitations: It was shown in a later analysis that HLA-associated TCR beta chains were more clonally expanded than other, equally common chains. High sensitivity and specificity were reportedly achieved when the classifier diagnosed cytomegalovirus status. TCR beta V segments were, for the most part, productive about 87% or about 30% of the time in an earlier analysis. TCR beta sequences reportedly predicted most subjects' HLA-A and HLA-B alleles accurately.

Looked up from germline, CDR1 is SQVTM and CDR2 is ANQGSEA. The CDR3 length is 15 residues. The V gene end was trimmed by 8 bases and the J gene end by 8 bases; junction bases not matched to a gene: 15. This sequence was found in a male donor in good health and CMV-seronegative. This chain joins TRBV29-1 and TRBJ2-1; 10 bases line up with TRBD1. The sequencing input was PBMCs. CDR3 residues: CSTPGVQTGGHEQFF. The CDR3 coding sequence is TGCAGCACCCCCGGGGTCCAGACAGGGGGCCATGAGCAGTTCTTC.